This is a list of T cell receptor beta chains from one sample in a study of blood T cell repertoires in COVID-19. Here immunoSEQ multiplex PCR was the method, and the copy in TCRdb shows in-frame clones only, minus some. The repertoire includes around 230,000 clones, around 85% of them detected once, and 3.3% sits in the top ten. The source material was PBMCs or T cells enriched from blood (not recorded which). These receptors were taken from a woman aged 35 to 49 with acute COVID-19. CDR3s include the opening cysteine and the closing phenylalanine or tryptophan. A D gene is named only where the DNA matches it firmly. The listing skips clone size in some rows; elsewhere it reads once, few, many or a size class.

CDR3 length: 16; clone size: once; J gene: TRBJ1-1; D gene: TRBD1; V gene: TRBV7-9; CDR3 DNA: TGTGCCAGCAGCCTGGCCGGGACAGGCATGAACACTGAAGCTTTCTTT; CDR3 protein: CASSLAGTGMNTEAFF
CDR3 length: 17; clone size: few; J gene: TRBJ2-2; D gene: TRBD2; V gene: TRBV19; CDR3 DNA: TGTGCCAGTAGTATAGCTCTACTAGCGGGGCACACCGGGGAGCTGTTTTTT; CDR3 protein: CASSIALLAGHTGELFF
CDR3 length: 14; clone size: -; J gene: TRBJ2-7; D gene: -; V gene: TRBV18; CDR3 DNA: TGTGCCAGCTCACCACCATCCACGGGGTACGAGCAGTACTTC; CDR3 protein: CASSPPSTGYEQYF
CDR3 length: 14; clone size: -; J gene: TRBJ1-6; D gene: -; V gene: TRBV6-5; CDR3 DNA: TGTGCCACCCGACCTAGCTCCTATAATTCACCCCTCCACTTT; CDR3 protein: CATRPSSYNSPLHF
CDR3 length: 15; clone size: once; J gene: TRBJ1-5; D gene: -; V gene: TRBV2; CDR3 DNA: TGTGCCAGCAGTGATGACTTCAATAGCAATCAGCCCCAGCATTTT; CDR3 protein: CASSDDFNSNQPQHF
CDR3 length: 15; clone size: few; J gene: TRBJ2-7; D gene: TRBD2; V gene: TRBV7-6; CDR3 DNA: TGTGCCAGTACTATCGGGAAGCGGGAGAACGACGAGCAGTACTTC; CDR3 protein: CASTIGKRENDEQYF
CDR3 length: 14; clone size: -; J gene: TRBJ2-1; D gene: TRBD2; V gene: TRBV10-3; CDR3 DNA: TGTGCCACCGTTGGACTAGCGGGAGGAATTGAGCAGTTCTTC; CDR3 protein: CATVGLAGGIEQFF
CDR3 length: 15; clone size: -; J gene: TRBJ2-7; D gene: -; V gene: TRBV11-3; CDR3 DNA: TGTGCCAGCAGCTCGAGCAACAGGTATTGGTACGAGCAGTACTTC; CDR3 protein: CASSSSNRYWYEQYF
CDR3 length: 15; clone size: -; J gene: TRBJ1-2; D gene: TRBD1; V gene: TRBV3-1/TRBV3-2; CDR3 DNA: TGTGCCAGCAGCCAAGAAGCAGGGGGGAACTATGGCTACACCTTC; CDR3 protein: CASSQEAGGNYGYTF
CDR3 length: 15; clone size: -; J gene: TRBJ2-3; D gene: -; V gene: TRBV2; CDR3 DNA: TGTGCCAGCAGTGGGTCATGGGACAACACAGATACGCAGTATTTT; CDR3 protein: CASSGSWDNTDTQYF
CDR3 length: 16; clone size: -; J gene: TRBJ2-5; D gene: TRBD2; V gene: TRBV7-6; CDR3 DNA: TGTGCCAGCAGCTTAGGAGCGGGAGGAGATCGAGAGACCCAGTACTTC; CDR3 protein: CASSLGAGGDRETQYF
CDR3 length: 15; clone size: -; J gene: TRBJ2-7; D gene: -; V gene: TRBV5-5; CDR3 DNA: TGTGCCAGCAGCCCGGATTTGGGACAAACCTACGAGCAGTACTTC; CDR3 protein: CASSPDLGQTYEQYF
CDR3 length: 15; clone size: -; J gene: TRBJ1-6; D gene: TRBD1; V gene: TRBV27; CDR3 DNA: TGTGCCAGCAGTTCGAGGACAGGGATCGGTTCACCCCTCCACTTT; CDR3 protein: CASSSRTGIGSPLHF
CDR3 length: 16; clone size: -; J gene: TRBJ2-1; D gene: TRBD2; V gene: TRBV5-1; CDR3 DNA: TGCGCCAGCAGCCCTATAGCGGGAGTTTCCCTCAATGAGCAGTTCTTC; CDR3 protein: CASSPIAGVSLNEQFF
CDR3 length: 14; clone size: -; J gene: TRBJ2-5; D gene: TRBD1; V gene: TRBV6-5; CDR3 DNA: TGTGCCAGCAGTCCCACAGGGGGCGGAGAGACCCAGTACTTC; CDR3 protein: CASSPTGGGETQYF
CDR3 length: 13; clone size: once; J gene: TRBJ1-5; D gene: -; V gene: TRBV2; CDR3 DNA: TGTGCCAGCATAAGGGGCTGGAATCAGCCCCAGCATTTT; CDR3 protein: CASIRGWNQPQHF
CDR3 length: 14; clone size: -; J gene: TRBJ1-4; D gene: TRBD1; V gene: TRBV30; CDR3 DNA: TGTGCCTGGAGTGTGGGGACAGGGGATGAAAAACTGTTTTTT; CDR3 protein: CAWSVGTGDEKLFF
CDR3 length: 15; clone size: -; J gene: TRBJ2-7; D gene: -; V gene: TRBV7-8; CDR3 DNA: TGTGCCAGCAGCGGCACCGGTACAGGGCACTACGAGCAGTACTTC; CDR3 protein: CASSGTGTGHYEQYF
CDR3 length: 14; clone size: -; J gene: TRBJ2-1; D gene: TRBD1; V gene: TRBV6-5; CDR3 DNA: TGTGCCAGCAGACCCCGGACAGGGTGGAATGAGCAGTTCTTC; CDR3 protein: CASRPRTGWNEQFF
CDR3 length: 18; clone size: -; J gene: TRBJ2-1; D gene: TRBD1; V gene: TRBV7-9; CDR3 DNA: TGTGCCAGCAGCTATTTAGAGGGTACGGGACAGAGGGCCAATGAGCAGTTCTTC; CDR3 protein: CASSYLEGTGQRANEQFF
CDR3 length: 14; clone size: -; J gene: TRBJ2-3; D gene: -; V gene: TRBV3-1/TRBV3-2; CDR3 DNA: TGTGCCAGCAGCCAAGACGCGTCGGGGGATACGCAGTATTTT; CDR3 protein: CASSQDASGDTQYF
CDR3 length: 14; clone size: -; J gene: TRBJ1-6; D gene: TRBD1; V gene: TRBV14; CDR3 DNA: TGTGCCAGCAGCCTGGGACAGGGTTATTCACCCCTCCACTTT; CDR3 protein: CASSLGQGYSPLHF
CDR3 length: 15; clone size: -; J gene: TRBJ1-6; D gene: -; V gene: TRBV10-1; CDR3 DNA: TGCGCCAGCAGTGAGGGCGTGGGGGGGTCATCACCCCTCCACTTT; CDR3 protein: CASSEGVGGSSPLHF
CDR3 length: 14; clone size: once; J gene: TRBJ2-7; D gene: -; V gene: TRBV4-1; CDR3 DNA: TGCGCCAGCAGCCAAGAACACAGGGTTTACGAGCAGTACTTC; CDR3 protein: CASSQEHRVYEQYF
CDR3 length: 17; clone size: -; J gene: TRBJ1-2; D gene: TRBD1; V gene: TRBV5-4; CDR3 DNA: TGTGCCAGCAGCTTGCCTACAAGGAGACAGGGCCAGTATGGCTACACCTTC; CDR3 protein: CASSLPTRRQGQYGYTF
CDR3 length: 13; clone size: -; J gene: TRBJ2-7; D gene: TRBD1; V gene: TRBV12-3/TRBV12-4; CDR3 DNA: TGTGCCAGCAGTTCGACAGGGGGCTACGAGCAGTACTTC; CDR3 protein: CASSSTGGYEQYF